The 21 T cell receptor beta chains in this list originate from one sample, sequenced in a study of response to subunit inactivated influenza vaccine. TCRdb re-analysed the RT-PCR reads in MiXCR, keeping a single row per CDR3 protein. Of some 800,000 distinct CDR3 sequences listed, less than 25% were seen once; the top ten hold 10%. The source was PBMCs from blood, collected about 5 days after vaccination. Receptors were obtained from a man aged 45-65 years who received an inactivated influenza vaccine.

The chain couples TRBV20-1 to TRBJ1-2; TRBD1 aligns across 7 bases. The germline gives CDR1 DFQATT, CDR2 SNEGSKA (reference sequence). V was pared by 5 bases and J by 4 bases, with 7 bases of the junction left unmatched. CDR3 length: 13 amino acids. The CDR3 region has the DNA TGCAGTGCTGACCCGGGACAGAGCTATGGCTACACCTTC. This translates into CSADPGQSYGYTF.

This sequence joins TRBV10-3 and TRBJ2-1, with 9 bases that match TRBD1. V shed 4 bases, J shed 4 bases, and the junction held 5 bases outside the gene matches. Germline-derived CDR1 and CDR2 are ENHRY and SYGVKD. This CDR3 has 15 amino acids. CDR3 DNA sequence: TGTGCCATCAGTGTAGGACAGGGGTCGTACAATGAGCAGTTCTTC. This gives the protein CAISVGQGSYNEQFF.

This clonotype was detected only a few times. The rearrangement uses TRBV6-5 and TRBJ2-7; D unresolved. The CDR3 contains 13 residues. The germline CDR1 and CDR2 sequences are MNHEY and SVGAGI. V was trimmed by 3 bases and J by 3 bases, leaving 9 bases between them. CDR3 sequence: CASSYESSYEQYF. For the CDR3, the DNA is TGTGCCAGCAGTTATGAAAGTAGCTACGAGCAGTACTTC.

The genes are TRBV5-1 and TRBJ2-1, with TRBD1 matching over 7 bases. Germline V lookup: CDR1 SGHRS, CDR2 YFSETQ. Losses at the gene ends were 2 bases for V and 10 bases for J; bases not matched to a gene: 6. The CDR3 contains 13 residues. CDR3 in amino acids: CASSLFTGVEQFF. For the CDR3, the DNA is TGCGCCAGCAGCTTATTTACAGGGGTCGAGCAGTTCTTC.

The gene calls are TRBV7-2 and TRBJ2-5, with 7 bases matching TRBD1. CDR1 is SGHTA and CDR2 is FQGNSA in the germline V gene. This CDR3 contains 14 residues. J gave up 4 bases and V 6 bases, and 8 bases lay outside the gene matches. The CDR3 loop reads CASRGDSLTETQYF. In DNA, the CDR3 is TGTGCCAGCAGGGGGGACAGCTTAACAGAGACCCAGTACTTC.

This chain joins TRBV7-3 and TRBJ2-1; D perhaps matches TRBD1 (6 bases). The CDR3 spans 15 residues. Germline values: CDR1 SGHTA, CDR2 FQGTGA. Trimming removed 0 bases from V and 6 bases from J, with 12 bases in between. Here the CDR3 DNA reads TGTGCCAGCAGCTTAACTGGGGACAAAACCAATGAGCAGTTCTTC. Translation: CASSLTGDKTNEQFF.

The CDR3 sequence is CASSRGGGTIDTQYF. DNA for the CDR3: TGTGCCAGCAGCCGTGGAGGCGGGACGATAGATACGCAGTATTTT. The chain employs TRBV7-2 and TRBJ2-3, with D possibly being TRBD2 (6 bases). The CDR3 spans 15 residues. Germline V gene lookup returns CDR1 SGHTA and CDR2 FQGNSA. Trimming cost V 5 bases and J 5 bases, with 17 bases left between them.

This clonotype has just a few counts. The chain recombines TRBV6-5 with TRBJ2-6, with no clear D. V lost 0 bases, J lost 0 bases, and 12 bases lay in between. The CDR3 is made up of 18 amino acids. The germline V gene has CDR1 MNHEY and CDR2 SVGAGI. The CDR3 reads CASSYSGRSFSGANVLTF. The CDR3 DNA sequence: TGTGCCAGCAGTTACTCGGGCAGGTCCTTCTCTGGGGCCAACGTCCTGACTTTC.

A few counts support this clonotype. The chain carries TRBV7-8 and TRBJ2-7; D is unclear. Deletions cut 2 bases from V and 3 bases from J, with 8 bases between. The germline CDR1 and CDR2 sequences are SGHVS and FQNEAQ. This CDR3 has 13 amino acids. The CDR3 is CASSLPQIYEQYF. CDR3 DNA: TGTGCCAGCAGCTTACCCCAAATCTACGAGCAGTACTTC.

This clonotype was detected a few times. The chain uses TRBV27 and TRBJ2-7; 7 nucleotides line up with TRBD1. J gave up 0 bases and V 6 bases, and 17 bases lay outside the gene matches. This CDR3 comprises 18 residues. CDR1 and CDR2 (germline): MNHEY, SMNVEV (reference sequence). The CDR3 loop is CASSRGLGQTRSSYEQYF. CDR3 nucleotide sequence: TGTGCCAGCAGCAGGGGATTGGGACAGACCCGTAGCTCCTACGAGCAGTACTTC.

The rearrangement joins TRBV3-1 to TRBJ2-7, with D maybe TRBD1 (6 bases). The CDR3 loop spans 13 amino acids. Trimming took off 5 bases at V and 4 bases at J, with 12 bases between the two ends. From germline, CDR1 is LGHDT and CDR2 YNNKEL (reference sequence). DNA for the CDR3: TGTGCCAGCAGCAACAACAGGGATTACGAGCAGTACTTC. Translation gives CASSNNRDYEQYF.

The chain couples TRBV28 to TRBJ2-7; no firm D call. There are 13 residues in the CDR3. V was pared by 3 bases and J by 5 bases, with 11 bases between. Germline V gene sequence: CDR1 MDHEN, CDR2 SYDVKM. For the CDR3, the DNA is TGTGCCAGCAGTTTCGGGCGCCCGGACGAGCAGTACTTC. It encodes CASSFGRPDEQYF.

This clonotype has just a few counts. This chain joins TRBV10-2 and TRBJ2-1; 11 bases align to TRBD2. V gave up 8 bases and J gave up 3 bases; unmatched junction bases: 6. This CDR3 has 15 amino acids. From germline, CDR1 is WSHSY and CDR2 SAAADI. This chain's CDR3 is CASGTSGGYYNEQFF. The CDR3 DNA reads TGCGCCAGCGGAACTAGCGGGGGATACTACAATGAGCAGTTCTTC.

This clonotype was counted between two and nine times. J is TRBJ2-1 and V is TRBV25-1; 7 nucleotides align to TRBD2. The CDR3 spans 17 residues. The trim removed 4 bases at V and 0 bases at J, leaving 9 bases unmatched. Germline values: CDR1 MGHDK, CDR2 SYGVNS. The DNA of the CDR3 is TGTGCCAGCAGTGCATCTAGCGGAAGGAGCTCCTACAATGAGCAGTTCTTC. Its protein is CASSASSGRSSYNEQFF.

This clonotype was counted only a few times. DNA of the CDR3: TGCGCCAGCAGCCAACTCGCGGGACTAGCCTATGGCTACACCTTC. As protein: CASSQLAGLAYGYTF. The chain recombines TRBV4-1 with TRBJ1-2; D possibly corresponds to TRBD1 (5 bases). The CDR3 length is 15 residues. Between the trimmed V and J ends, which lost 2 bases and 4 bases, there was a span of 14 bases. Germline CDR1 MGHRA, CDR2 YSYEKL.

This clonotype was seen ten or more times. The chain recombines TRBV7-9 with TRBJ2-3; D uncertain. The V end was cut by 4 bases, the J end by 6 bases, with 8 bases between. This CDR3 region has 12 residues. From germline, CDR1 is SEHNR and CDR2 FQNEAQ (reference sequence). CDR3 protein: CASSSDGDTQYF. The CDR3 DNA sequence: TGTGCCAGCAGCTCCGATGGGGATACGCAGTATTTT.

This chain uses TRBV11-1 with TRBJ1-6; D possibly corresponds to TRBD1 (6 bases). This CDR3 is built from 15 residues. Trimming took off 5 bases at V and 4 bases at J, with 12 bases between the two ends. Germline lookup yields CDR1 SGHAT and CDR2 FQDESV (reference sequence). The DNA of the CDR3 is TGTGCCAGCAGCCCCAGGGGACGGTATAATTCACCCCTCCACTTT. Translation gives CASSPRGRYNSPLHF.

The sample holds many counts of this clonotype. The chain combines TRBV29-1 with TRBJ2-1; weak D call: TRBD1 (6 bases). Germline CDR1 and CDR2: SQVTM and ANQGSEA. Trimming stripped 5 bases from V and 4 bases from J, with 9 bases between. CDR3 size: 12 residues. The CDR3 spells CSVNRDYNEQFF. For the CDR3, the DNA is TGCAGCGTTAACAGGGATTACAATGAGCAGTTCTTC.

The table lists this clonotype with a few counts. This chain connects TRBV9 to TRBJ1-4; D possibly corresponds to TRBD1 (5 bases). CDR3 size: 15 residues. Trimming shortened V by 0 bases and J by 6 bases, and 12 bases separated the two germline ends. The V gene's germline CDR1 is SGDLS and CDR2 YYNGEE. DNA for the CDR3: TGTGCCAGCAGCGTAGCGCACAGGCCGGATGAAAAACTGTTTTTT. It yields the protein CASSVAHRPDEKLFF.

This clonotype was detected a few times. J is TRBJ2-1 and V is TRBV29-1; 11 nucleotides agree with TRBD2. Germline CDR1 SQVTM, CDR2 ANQGSEA. V trimming: 6 bases; J trimming: 1 base; junction bases outside the gene matches: 2. The CDR3 sequence is 14 residues long. The CDR3 loop reads CSVLAGASYNEQFF. The CDR3 bases are TGCAGCGTACTAGCGGGAGCGTCCTACAATGAGCAGTTCTTC.

This chain links TRBV28 with TRBJ2-1, with 9 bases matching TRBD2. The V gene's germline CDR1 is MDHEN and CDR2 SYDVKM. The CDR3 consists of 19 residues. V lost 4 bases to trimming and J lost 4 bases; unmatched junction nucleotides: 17. This chain's CDR3 is CASSSTPGTSRFRYNEQFF. In nucleotides, the CDR3 is TGTGCCAGCAGTTCCACTCCCGGGACTAGCAGGTTTCGATACAATGAGCAGTTCTTC. The full variable domain, completed using reference TRBV28 and TRBJ2-1, is DVKVTQSSRYLVKRTGEKVFLECVQDMDHENMFWYRQDPGLGLRLIYFSYDVKMKEKGDIPEGYSVSREKKERFSLILESASTNQTSMYLCASSSTPGTSRFRYNEQFFGPGTRLTVL.